This is a list of T cell receptor beta chains from one sample in a study of blood T cell repertoires in COVID-19. The assay was immunoSEQ multiplex PCR, and TCRdb's table has in-frame clones only and misses some. The data show about 190,000 clones, 75% to 90% seen once. Sample: peripheral blood. The source of these receptors is a man aged 30 to 39 with acute or convalescent COVID-19. Each CDR3 is given with its conserved first and last residue. The order of the fields is clone size, D gene, V gene, J gene, CDR3 protein, CDR3 DNA. The D gene is left open where the match is weak. Some rows have no size entry. The others give once, few or many, or a class for an expanded clone.

-,-,TRBV19,TRBJ1-5,CASSIQANQPQHF,TGTGCCAGTAGTATCCAGGCCAATCAGCCCCAGCATTTT
-,-,TRBV4-1,TRBJ1-3,CASSQDRGRSSGNTIYF,TGCGCCAGCAGCCAAGATAGGGGTCGTAGCTCTGGAAACACCATATATTTT
-,TRBD1,TRBV19,TRBJ1-1,CASTRATDRANTEAFF,TGTGCCAGTACGAGGGCCACGGACAGGGCGAACACTGAAGCTTTCTTT
-,TRBD2,TRBV9,TRBJ2-1,CASNPPTSGGSREQFF,TGTGCCAGCAACCCACCGACTAGCGGGGGATCGAGAGAGCAGTTCTTC
-,-,TRBV5-1,TRBJ2-1,CASSLGLLNNEQFF,TGCGCCAGCAGCTTGGGACTTTTGAACAATGAGCAGTTCTTC
-,TRBD1,TRBV7-3,TRBJ1-6,CASRAGTVNSPLHF,TGTGCCAGCAGGGCCGGGACAGTTAATTCACCCCTCCACTTT
-,TRBD2,TRBV6-5,TRBJ2-5,CASTTGTSVETQYF,TGTGCCAGCACCACCGGCACTAGCGTAGAGACCCAGTACTTC
-,TRBD2,TRBV18,TRBJ2-1,CASSPLALAGVDEQFF,TGTGCCAGCTCACCACTTGCTCTAGCGGGAGTCGATGAGCAGTTCTTC
-,-,TRBV6-6,TRBJ2-2,CASSRTFSTGNTGELFF,TGTGCCAGCAGTCGGACCTTTTCGACAGGGAACACCGGGGAGCTGTTTTTT
-,-,TRBV5-1,TRBJ1-1,CASSLPGTRNTEAFF,TGCGCCAGCAGTCTTCCCGGGACACGAAACACTGAAGCTTTCTTT
once,-,TRBV12-3/TRBV12-4,TRBJ1-2,CASSSRLNYGYTF,TGTGCCAGCAGTTCTAGGCTTAACTATGGCTACACCTTC
-,-,TRBV14,TRBJ1-1,CASSPYGQKNTEAFF,TGTGCCAGCAGCCCCTACGGTCAAAAGAACACTGAAGCTTTCTTT
-,-,TRBV11-1,TRBJ2-5,CASALAFRETQYF,TGTGCCAGCGCATTAGCATTCCGGGAGACCCAGTACTTC
-,-,TRBV19,TRBJ1-5,CASQDYSNQPQHF,TGTGCCAGCCAGGATTATAGCAATCAGCCCCAGCATTTT
-,TRBD1,TRBV19,TRBJ2-1,CASGVQGRAYNEQFF,TGTGCCAGTGGGGTACAGGGGCGAGCCTACAATGAGCAGTTCTTC
-,TRBD1,TRBV28,TRBJ1-2,CASSYLGTGMANYGYTF,TGTGCCAGCAGTTATTTGGGGACAGGGATGGCTAACTATGGCTACACCTTC
-,-,TRBV12-5,TRBJ2-2,CAASAGSANTGELFF,TGTGCGGCCTCGGCGGGCAGCGCGAACACCGGGGAGCTGTTTTTT
-,-,TRBV28,TRBJ2-5,CASSSRETQYF,TGTGCCAGCAGTTCCCGGGAGACCCAGTACTTC
once,TRBD1,TRBV30,TRBJ2-6,CARGTGGNSGANVLTF,TGTGCCCGCGGGACAGGTGGAAACTCTGGGGCCAACGTCCTGACTTTC
-,-,TRBV7-8,TRBJ2-2,CASSPGQGRTGELFF,TGTGCCAGCAGCCCCGGGCAGGGAAGAACCGGGGAGCTGTTTTTT
-,TRBD2,TRBV28,TRBJ2-3,CASSSSGSSSDTQYF,TGTGCCAGCAGTTCTAGCGGGTCGAGTTCAGATACGCAGTATTTT
-,-,TRBV3-1/TRBV3-2,TRBJ1-2,CASSQGTLYGYTF,TGTGCCAGCAGCCAAGGGACTCTCTATGGCTACACCTTC
-,-,TRBV14,TRBJ2-2,CASSHLGVDGELFF,TGTGCCAGCAGCCACCTCGGGGTTGACGGGGAGCTGTTTTTT
-,-,TRBV10-3,TRBJ1-2,CAIGGDEPIYGYTF,TGTGCCATCGGGGGGGACGAGCCAATCTATGGCTACACCTTC
-,TRBD2,TRBV18,TRBJ2-7,CASSPGREPYEQYF,TGTGCCAGCTCACCGGGGCGGGAGCCCTACGAGCAGTACTTC
-,TRBD1,TRBV28,TRBJ1-1,CASSFGTGGRTEAFF,TGTGCCAGCAGCTTCGGGACAGGGGGACGAACTGAAGCTTTCTTT
-,TRBD1,TRBV14,TRBJ2-2,CASSQLNRGYTGELFF,TGTGCCAGCAGCCAATTAAACAGGGGATACACCGGGGAGCTGTTTTTT
-,TRBD1,TRBV6-6,TRBJ2-7,CASSDTGQVAQYF,TGTGCCAGCAGTGATACGGGACAGGTCGCGCAGTACTTC
-,-,TRBV18,TRBJ1-3,CASSPPQGNTIYF,TGTGCCAGCTCACCACCTCAGGGAAACACCATATATTTT